This is a list of T cell receptor beta chains from one sample in a study of persistence of HIV-infected CD4 T cells. Repertoires were generated with immunoSEQ multiplex PCR, while TCRdb's copy carries only in-frame clones and drops some. This sample carries about 51,000 clones, 90% of them seen once, and the ten largest clones take about 3.1%. No antigens are known for them. The sample here was CD4+ T cells sorted from PBMCs after 18-hour stimulation, taken from a patient who received antiretroviral therapy. The receptors here all came from an adult woman with HIV who was CMV-seropositive. Each CDR3 is given with its conserved first and last residue. The D gene is left open where the match is weak. Not all rows give a size; the values are once, few, many and, for expanded clones, a class.

v_call	j_call	d_call	clone_size	cdr3_aa	cdr3_nt
TRBV2	TRBJ1-1	-	-	CASWGRATNTEAFF	TGTGCCAGCTGGGGGCGGGCCACGAACACTGAAGCTTTCTTT
TRBV18	TRBJ1-2	TRBD1	-	CASSPLPPGTGTNYGYTF	TGTGCCAGCTCACCTCTCCCTCCCGGGACAGGGACTAACTATGGCTACACCTTC
TRBV7-9	TRBJ1-6	-	-	CASSLGSSYNSPLHF	TGTGCCAGCAGCTTGGGGAGCTCCTATAATTCACCCCTCCACTTT
TRBV27	TRBJ1-2	TRBD1	once	CASSLRGTGGYGYTF	TGTGCCAGCAGTTTAAGAGGAACAGGGGGCTATGGCTACACCTTC
TRBV7-8	TRBJ2-2	TRBD2	once	CASSLAGGGAANTGELFF	TGTGCCAGCAGCTTAGCGGGCGGGGGGGCCGCGAACACCGGGGAGCTGTTTTTT
TRBV28	TRBJ1-2	-	-	CASSFRGVDYGYTF	TGTGCCAGCAGTTTCCGGGGCGTTGACTATGGCTACACCTTC
TRBV7-2	TRBJ2-7	TRBD1	-	CASSLEGDRFYEQYF	TGTGCCAGCAGCTTGGAAGGGGACAGATTCTACGAGCAGTACTTC
TRBV7-8	TRBJ2-7	-	-	CASSGNRFNSYEQYF	TGTGCCAGCAGCGGCAACAGGTTCAACTCCTACGAGCAGTACTTC
TRBV30	TRBJ1-1	TRBD1	-	CAWSEWGGTENTEAFF	TGTGCCTGGAGTGAGTGGGGGGGGACAGAGAACACTGAAGCTTTCTTT
TRBV9	TRBJ1-5	-	-	CASSVDGVSNQPQHF	TGTGCCAGCAGCGTAGATGGCGTCAGCAATCAGCCCCAGCATTTT
TRBV12-3/TRBV12-4	TRBJ2-7	TRBD2	-	CASRRGIYEQYF	TGTGCCAGCAGGCGGGGGATTTACGAGCAGTACTTC
TRBV4-3	TRBJ1-2	-	-	CASSQAVLGNGGYTF	TGCGCCAGCAGCCAAGCGGTTTTGGGTAATGGTGGCTACACCTTC
TRBV7-3	TRBJ1-1	TRBD1	-	CASSTQGGNTEAFF	TGTGCCAGCAGCACACAGGGGGGGAACACTGAAGCTTTCTTT
TRBV15	TRBJ1-5	TRBD1	-	CATSPGGLGSNQPQHF	TGTGCCACCAGTCCAGGGGGCTTAGGGAGCAATCAGCCCCAGCATTTT
TRBV24-1	TRBJ2-1	-	-	CATSSGALPEQFF	TGTGCCACCAGTTCGGGGGCCCTACCAGAGCAGTTCTTC
TRBV29-1	TRBJ1-1	-	-	CSVVFPERNTEAFF	TGCAGCGTTGTCTTTCCGGAGAGGAACACTGAAGCTTTCTTT
TRBV18	TRBJ1-1	-	-	CASSPGAVDTEAFF	TGTGCCAGCTCACCGGGAGCTGTTGACACTGAAGCTTTCTTT
TRBV7-9	TRBJ2-3	-	-	CASSLRQTSTDTQYF	TGTGCCAGCAGCTTGAGACAGACTAGCACAGATACGCAGTATTTT
TRBV5-6	TRBJ2-3	-	-	CASSLGLGGPSGGTQYF	TGTGCCAGCAGCTTGGGTCTTGGGGGCCCCTCGGGTGGTACGCAGTATTTT
TRBV4-1	TRBJ2-1	TRBD2	-	CASSRPPSGDYNEQFF	TGCGCCAGCAGCCGCCCTCCTAGCGGGGATTACAATGAGCAGTTCTTC
TRBV12-3/TRBV12-4	TRBJ2-7	-	-	CASNTGWGEQYF	TGTGCCAGCAATACAGGTTGGGGGGAGCAGTACTTC
TRBV27	TRBJ1-3	-	-	CASSRGARGNTIYF	TGTGCCAGCAGTAGAGGGGCAAGGGGAAACACCATATATTTT
TRBV5-1	TRBJ2-1	-	-	CASSSPGGLSYNEQFF	TGCGCCAGCAGCTCCCCTGGGGGGCTCTCCTACAATGAGCAGTTCTTC
TRBV6-5	TRBJ2-1	TRBD2	-	CASSYSGLAGNNEQFF	TGTGCCAGCAGTTACTCCGGACTAGCGGGTAACAATGAGCAGTTCTTC
TRBV19	TRBJ1-2	-	once	CASSPDSPRDGYTF	TGTGCCAGTAGTCCAGACAGTCCGAGAGATGGCTACACCTTC
TRBV6-2/TRBV6-3	TRBJ1-6	-	-	CASSPSSRYNSPLHF	TGTGCCAGCAGTCCGTCCTCTAGGTATAATTCACCCCTCCACTTT
TRBV28	TRBJ1-4	-	once	CASSFYEKLFF	TGTGCCAGCAGTTTTTATGAAAAACTGTTTTTT
TRBV6-5	TRBJ2-2	-	once	CASRRTSDWTGELFF	TGTGCCAGCAGAAGAACCTCGGACTGGACCGGGGAGCTGTTTTTT
TRBV6-6	TRBJ1-5	-	few	CASSRPQVEFNQPQHF	TGTGCCAGCAGTAGACCACAGGTGGAGTTCAATCAGCCCCAGCATTTT
TRBV5-1	TRBJ2-4	TRBD1	-	CASSLGQGANIQYF	TGCGCCAGCAGCTTGGGACAGGGGGCGAACATTCAGTACTTC
TRBV3-1/TRBV3-2	TRBJ2-1	TRBD2	-	CASSLRSGSGDNEQFF	TGTGCCAGCAGTCTTAGGTCGGGGAGCGGGGACAATGAGCAGTTCTTC
TRBV5-5	TRBJ2-3	-	-	CASSLSWFTDTQYF	TGTGCCAGCAGCTTAAGTTGGTTCACAGATACGCAGTATTTT
TRBV2	TRBJ1-4	-	-	CASSEGSLREKLFF	TGTGCCAGCAGTGAGGGCTCTTTGCGGGAAAAACTGTTTTTT
TRBV5-4	TRBJ2-1	-	-	CASSGASSYNEQFF	TGTGCCAGCTCAGGGGCCAGCTCCTACAATGAGCAGTTCTTC
TRBV2	TRBJ2-2	TRBD2	-	CASSRRVSGRGFSTGELFF	TGTGCCAGCAGTAGGAGGGTTAGCGGGAGAGGTTTTTCTACCGGGGAGCTGTTTTTT
TRBV20-1	TRBJ2-5	TRBD1	-	CSARGQGQETQYF	TGCAGTGCTCGTGGACAGGGACAAGAGACCCAGTACTTC
TRBV4-1	TRBJ1-2	-	-	CASSQDDSLRGGYTF	TGCGCCAGCAGCCAAGATGACAGTCTTCGCGGTGGCTACACCTTC
TRBV9	TRBJ1-2	-	-	CASSVSTANYGYTF	TGTGCCAGCAGCGTATCAACGGCTAACTATGGCTACACCTTC
TRBV7-2	TRBJ1-2	-	-	CASSSPPGGYTF	TGTGCCAGCAGCTCCCCCCCGGGAGGCTACACCTTC
TRBV18	TRBJ2-3	-	-	CASSPSSTDTQYF	TGTGCCAGCTCACCATCTAGCACAGATACGCAGTATTTT
TRBV18	TRBJ1-1	-	-	CASSRTGENTEAFF	TGTGCCAGCTCCCGAACCGGGGAGAACACTGAAGCTTTCTTT
TRBV4-3	TRBJ1-5	TRBD1	few	CASSQGQGREQPQHF	TGCGCCAGCAGCCAAGGACAGGGAAGAGAACAGCCCCAGCATTTT
TRBV25-1	TRBJ2-4	TRBD1	-	CASSTGGKNIQYF	TGTGCCAGCAGTACAGGGGGCAAAAACATTCAGTACTTC
TRBV5-5	TRBJ1-3	-	-	CASSFGSPSSGNTIYF	TGTGCCAGCAGCTTCGGCTCTCCAAGCTCTGGAAACACCATATATTTT
TRBV12-3/TRBV12-4	TRBJ1-2	-	-	CASSLVGEGYTF	TGTGCCAGCAGTTTAGTTGGGGAAGGCTACACCTTC
TRBV24-1	TRBJ2-1	-	-	CATSDFTVLGEQFF	TGTGCCACCAGTGATTTCACGGTTCTGGGCGAGCAGTTCTTC
TRBV2	TRBJ2-5	TRBD2	-	CASRKAGGPREGETQYF	TGTGCCAGCAGGAAAGCGGGAGGGCCGAGGGAGGGCGAGACCCAGTACTTC
TRBV24-1	TRBJ2-7	-	-	CATSDPDRNEQYF	TGTGCCACCAGTGACCCCGACAGGAACGAGCAGTACTTC
TRBV3-1/TRBV3-2	TRBJ1-3	-	-	CASSRKTRGNTIYF	TGTGCCAGCAGCCGAAAAACGAGGGGAAACACCATATATTTT
TRBV4-1	TRBJ1-2	TRBD1	once	CASSQDGTGDYGCTF	TGCGCCAGCAGCCAGGACGGGACAGGGGATTATGGCTGCACCTTC
TRBV5-1	TRBJ1-1	-	-	CASSLAFGTESTEAFF	TGCGCCAGCAGCTTGGCATTCGGCACGGAGAGCACTGAAGCTTTCTTT
TRBV9	TRBJ1-6	-	-	CASSVGGQYNSPLHF	TGTGCCAGCAGCGTAGGCGGACAGTATAATTCACCCCTCCACTTT
TRBV6-5	TRBJ2-6	TRBD1	-	CASRQGGGANVLTF	TGTGCCAGCAGACAGGGGGGTGGGGCCAACGTCCTGACTTTC
TRBV12-5	TRBJ2-7	-	-	CASGLDNRAPSYEQYF	TGTGCTAGTGGTTTGGATAACAGGGCACCTAGCTACGAGCAGTACTTC
TRBV27	TRBJ2-7	TRBD1	-	CASSLLGQGIEQYF	TGTGCCAGCAGTTTACTCGGACAGGGAATCGAGCAGTACTTC